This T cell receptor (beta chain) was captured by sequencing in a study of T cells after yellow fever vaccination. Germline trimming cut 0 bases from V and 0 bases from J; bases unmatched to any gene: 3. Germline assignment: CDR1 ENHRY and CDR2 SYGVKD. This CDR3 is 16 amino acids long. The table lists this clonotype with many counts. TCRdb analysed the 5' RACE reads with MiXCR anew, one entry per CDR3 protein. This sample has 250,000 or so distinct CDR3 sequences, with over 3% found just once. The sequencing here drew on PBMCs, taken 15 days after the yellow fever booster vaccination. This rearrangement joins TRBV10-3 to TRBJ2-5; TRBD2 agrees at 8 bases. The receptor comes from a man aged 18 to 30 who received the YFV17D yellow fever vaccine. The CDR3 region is CAISESTSGYQETQYF. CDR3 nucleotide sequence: TGTGCCATCAGTGAGTCAACTAGCGGCTACCAAGAGACCCAGTACTTC.